The clone carrying this T cell receptor beta chain has a single count. The data were obtained in a study of cytomegalovirus exposure and HLA in healthy donors. The germline gives CDR1 SGHRS, CDR2 YFSETQ. The length of the CDR3 is 14 residues. The J segment lost 1 base and the V segment lost 2 bases, leaving 0 bases of the junction unmatched. Primers included in the PCR were 60 Vbeta and 13 Jbeta primers. Assay: immunoSEQ multiplex PCR; the TCRdb copy retains only in-frame clones and omits some. The data contain about 110,000 clones, around four fifths of them seen just once; the ten biggest clones take up around 3%.

The chain has TRBV5-1 and TRBJ2-3, with 8 bases lining up with TRBD2. Material: PBMCs. The source is a woman in her sixties in good health and CMV-seropositive. CDR3 sequence (DNA): TGCGCCAGCAGCTTCGGGGGGGGCACAGATACGCAGTATTTT. The encoded protein is CASSFGGGTDTQYF.